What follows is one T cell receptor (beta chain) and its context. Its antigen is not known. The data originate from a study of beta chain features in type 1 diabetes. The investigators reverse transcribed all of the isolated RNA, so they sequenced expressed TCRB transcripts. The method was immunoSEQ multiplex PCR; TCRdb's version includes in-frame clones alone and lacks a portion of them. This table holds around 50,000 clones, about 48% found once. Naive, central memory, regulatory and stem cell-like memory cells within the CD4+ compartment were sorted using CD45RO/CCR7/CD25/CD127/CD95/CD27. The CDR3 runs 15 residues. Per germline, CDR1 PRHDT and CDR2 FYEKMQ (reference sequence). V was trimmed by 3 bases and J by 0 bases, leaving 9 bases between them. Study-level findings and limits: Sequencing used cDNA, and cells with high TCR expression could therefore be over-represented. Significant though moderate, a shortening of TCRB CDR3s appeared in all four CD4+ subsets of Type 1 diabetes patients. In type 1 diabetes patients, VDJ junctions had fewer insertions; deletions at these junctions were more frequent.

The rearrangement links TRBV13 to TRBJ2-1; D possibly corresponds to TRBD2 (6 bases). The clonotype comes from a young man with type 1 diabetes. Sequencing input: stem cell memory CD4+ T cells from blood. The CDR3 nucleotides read TGTGCCAGCAGCTTCGGGGGAAGCTCCTACAATGAGCAGTTCTTC. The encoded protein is CASSFGGSSYNEQFF.